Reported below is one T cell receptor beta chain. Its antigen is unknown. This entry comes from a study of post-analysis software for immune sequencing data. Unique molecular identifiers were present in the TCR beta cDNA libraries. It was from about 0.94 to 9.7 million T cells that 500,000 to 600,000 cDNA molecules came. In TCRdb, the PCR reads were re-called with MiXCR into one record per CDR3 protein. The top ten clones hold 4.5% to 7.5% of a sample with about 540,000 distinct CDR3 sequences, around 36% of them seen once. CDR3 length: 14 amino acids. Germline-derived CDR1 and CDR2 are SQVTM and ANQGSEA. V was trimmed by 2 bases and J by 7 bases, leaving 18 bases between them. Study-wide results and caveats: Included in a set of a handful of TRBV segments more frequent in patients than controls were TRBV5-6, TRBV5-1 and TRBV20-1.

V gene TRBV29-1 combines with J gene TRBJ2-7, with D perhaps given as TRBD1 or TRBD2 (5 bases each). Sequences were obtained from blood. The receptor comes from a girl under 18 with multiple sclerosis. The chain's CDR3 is CSVEMGVGYNEQYF. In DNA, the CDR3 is TGCAGCGTTGAAATGGGGGTGGGCTACAATGAGCAGTACTTC.